This is a list of T cell receptor beta chains from one sample in a study of blood T cell repertoires in COVID-19. Here immunoSEQ multiplex PCR was the method, and the copy in TCRdb shows in-frame clones only, minus some. The data show around 200,000 clones, with approximately 86% seen just once and about 4.7% held by the top ten. The source material was PBMCs or T cells enriched from blood (not recorded which). Source of these receptors: a young woman who had been exposed to COVID-19. Each CDR3 is given with its conserved first and last residue. The D gene is left open where the match is weak. Size is stated for part of the rows, as once, few or many counts, or as a class when the clone is expanded.

length: 14
V: TRBV27
size: few
D: TRBD1
J: TRBJ1-2
DNA: TGTGCCAGCAGTTTCGGGGGACAGGGCTGGGGCTACACCTTC
CDR3: CASSFGGQGWGYTF

length: 14
V: TRBV5-1
size: -
D: TRBD1
J: TRBJ1-4
DNA: TGCGCCAGCAGCCCGGGACAGAGTAATGAAAAACTGTTTTTT
CDR3: CASSPGQSNEKLFF

length: 12
V: TRBV10-3
size: -
D: TRBD1
J: TRBJ1-1
DNA: TGTGCCATCAGTGAGGACAGGGCCAGGGCTTTCTTT
CDR3: CAISEDRARAFF

length: 15
V: TRBV4-2
size: -
D: -
J: TRBJ1-6
DNA: TGTGCCAGCAGCCAAGGTGGGGCCTTCAATTCACCCCTCCACTTT
CDR3: CASSQGGAFNSPLHF

length: 14
V: TRBV3-1/TRBV3-2
size: -
D: -
J: TRBJ1-6
DNA: TGTGCCAGCAGCCGAGGCGGACAGAATTCACCCCTCCACTTT
CDR3: CASSRGGQNSPLHF

length: 15
V: TRBV6-2/TRBV6-3
size: -
D: -
J: TRBJ1-1
DNA: TGTGCCAGCAGTTACCCAGACAGGTTGAACACTGAAGCTTTCTTT
CDR3: CASSYPDRLNTEAFF

length: 14
V: TRBV2
size: -
D: -
J: TRBJ1-2
DNA: TGTGCCAGCAGCGGAGGGCCCCAACAGTTGGGCTACACCTTC
CDR3: CASSGGPQQLGYTF

length: 15
V: TRBV4-1
size: -
D: -
J: TRBJ1-1
DNA: TGCGCCAGCAGCCAAGGACGGACTAACACTGAAGAAGCTTTCTTT
CDR3: CASSQGRTNTEEAFF

length: 15
V: TRBV5-1
size: -
D: -
J: TRBJ1-2
DNA: TGCGCCAGCAGCTTAGGTTCTGAGCGGAACTATGGCTACACCTTC
CDR3: CASSLGSERNYGYTF

length: 13
V: TRBV19
size: -
D: -
J: TRBJ1-1
DNA: TGTGCCACAGGGGCCGGTCTGAACACTGAAGCTTTCTTT
CDR3: CATGAGLNTEAFF

length: 14
V: TRBV6-5
size: -
D: TRBD1
J: TRBJ2-7
DNA: TGTGCCAGCACCCCCGACAGGGCCCTTGTGCAGCAGTACTTC
CDR3: CASTPDRALVQQYF

length: 18
V: TRBV7-8
size: -
D: -
J: TRBJ2-1
DNA: TGTGCCAGCAGCGGACCTCTCGGGACAACATCGTTATACAATGAGCAGTTCTTC
CDR3: CASSGPLGTTSLYNEQFF

length: 14
V: TRBV27
size: -
D: TRBD1
J: TRBJ2-7
DNA: TGTGCCAGCAGTTATGGACAGGGCTCCTACGAGCAGTACTTC
CDR3: CASSYGQGSYEQYF

length: 20
V: TRBV5-1
size: -
D: TRBD2
J: TRBJ2-5
DNA: TGCGCCAGCAGCTTGTCTCAGAAAAGTGGGACTAGTCTAACCCAAGAGACCCAGTACTTC
CDR3: CASSLSQKSGTSLTQETQYF

length: 18
V: TRBV9
size: -
D: TRBD2
J: TRBJ2-3
DNA: TGTGCCAGCAGCGTAGCCGCCTCGGGACTAGCGGTCCCAGATACGCAGTATTTT
CDR3: CASSVAASGLAVPDTQYF

length: 16
V: TRBV7-2
size: -
D: TRBD2
J: TRBJ2-3
DNA: TGTGCCAGCAGCTTAGCGGGAGCGGGGGGACGGTATACGCAGTATTTT
CDR3: CASSLAGAGGRYTQYF

length: 16
V: TRBV28
size: -
D: -
J: TRBJ1-6
DNA: TGTGCCCCCTACCAACCCGCGGGATTTTATAATTCACCCCTCCACTTT
CDR3: CAPYQPAGFYNSPLHF

length: 17
V: TRBV20-1
size: -
D: -
J: TRBJ2-1
DNA: TGCAGTGCTAGTATTCCGTTTGGCGGGGCCTCCTACAATGAGCAGTTCTTC
CDR3: CSASIPFGGASYNEQFF

length: 15
V: TRBV19
size: -
D: TRBD1
J: TRBJ1-4
DNA: TGTGCCAGTAGTAAGCAACAGGGGGCAGATGAAAAACTGTTTTTT
CDR3: CASSKQQGADEKLFF

length: 14
V: TRBV9
size: -
D: TRBD1
J: TRBJ1-1
DNA: TGTGCCAGCGGTATGGGACAGTTGAACACTGAAGCTTTCTTT
CDR3: CASGMGQLNTEAFF

length: 16
V: TRBV19
size: -
D: -
J: TRBJ1-2
DNA: TGTGCCAGTAGTATAGGGCCCCTGGGGGGGTCTGAAGGCTACACCTTC
CDR3: CASSIGPLGGSEGYTF

length: 15
V: TRBV18
size: once
D: TRBD1
J: TRBJ1-3
DNA: TGTGCCAGCTCACCAGCGACAGGGAAAGCAAACACCATATATTTT
CDR3: CASSPATGKANTIYF

length: 16
V: TRBV13
size: -
D: TRBD1
J: TRBJ2-7
DNA: TGTGCCAGCAGCCGGGGACAGGGGGCGTTGACCTACGAGCAGTACTTC
CDR3: CASSRGQGALTYEQYF

length: 15
V: TRBV30
size: -
D: TRBD1
J: TRBJ1-5
DNA: TGTGCCTGGAGAGGGACAGGGAAGAGCAATCAGCCCCAGCATTTT
CDR3: CAWRGTGKSNQPQHF

length: 15
V: TRBV7-3
size: -
D: TRBD1
J: TRBJ2-1
DNA: TGTGCCAGCAGCTTAGCTAGGGACAGGTACAATGAGCAGTTCTTC
CDR3: CASSLARDRYNEQFF

length: 15
V: TRBV2
size: -
D: -
J: TRBJ1-3
DNA: TGTGCCAGCAGTGGATGGGAGGGATCTGGAAACACCATATATTTT
CDR3: CASSGWEGSGNTIYF

length: 17
V: TRBV2
size: -
D: TRBD1
J: TRBJ1-4
DNA: TGTGCCAGCAGTCCCCTCCAGGGGGCGTTGACTAATGAAAAACTGTTTTTT
CDR3: CASSPLQGALTNEKLFF

length: 19
V: TRBV7-9
size: -
D: -
J: TRBJ2-7
DNA: TGTGCCAGCAGTTCGGTAATGCCTTTGGCAGGGGTCGAGACCTACGAGCAGTACTTC
CDR3: CASSSVMPLAGVETYEQYF

length: 14
V: TRBV7-9
size: -
D: TRBD1
J: TRBJ2-7
DNA: TGTGCCAGCAGCTCGGACAGGGAAAGCTACGAGCAGTACTTC
CDR3: CASSSDRESYEQYF

length: 14
V: TRBV2
size: -
D: TRBD1
J: TRBJ1-2
DNA: TGTGCCAGCAGCGGACAGGGCACCCTATATGGCTACACCTTC
CDR3: CASSGQGTLYGYTF

length: 15
V: TRBV6-5
size: -
D: -
J: TRBJ1-1
DNA: TGTGCCAGCAGTTACTCGATGCGGGGGGGCACTGAAGCTTTCTTT
CDR3: CASSYSMRGGTEAFF

length: 15
V: TRBV2
size: -
D: TRBD2
J: TRBJ2-2
DNA: TGTGCCAGCAAGAGACTAGCGGCAAACACCGGGGAGCTGTTTTTT
CDR3: CASKRLAANTGELFF

length: 15
V: TRBV7-2
size: -
D: -
J: TRBJ1-3
DNA: TGTGCCAGCAGCTCACAGCCGGCCTCTGGAAACACCATATATTTT
CDR3: CASSSQPASGNTIYF

length: 16
V: TRBV19
size: -
D: -
J: TRBJ1-2
DNA: TGTGCCAGTAGTATAGATCTGGAGGACTCCCCTGATGGCTACACCTTC
CDR3: CASSIDLEDSPDGYTF

length: 15
V: TRBV5-4
size: -
D: -
J: TRBJ1-1
DNA: TGTGCCAGCAGCCCGGCCGGGGGGACGAGCACTGAAGCTTTCTTT
CDR3: CASSPAGGTSTEAFF

length: 13
V: TRBV30
size: -
D: TRBD2
J: TRBJ2-3
DNA: TGTGCCTGTCTAGCGGTGACGACAGATACGCAGTATTTT
CDR3: CACLAVTTDTQYF

length: 16
V: TRBV5-1
size: -
D: TRBD2
J: TRBJ2-5
DNA: TGCGCCAGCAGCTGGGGGACTAGCGGCCCCCAAGAGACCCAGTACTTC
CDR3: CASSWGTSGPQETQYF

length: 15
V: TRBV29-1
size: -
D: -
J: TRBJ1-1
DNA: TGCAGCGTTACGCGACAGTATACTAAGGGCACTGAAGCTTTCTTT
CDR3: CSVTRQYTKGTEAFF

length: 17
V: TRBV5-1
size: -
D: -
J: TRBJ1-3
DNA: TGCGCCAGCAGCTTATTTGCAGGTTCGGGATCTGGAAACACCATATATTTT
CDR3: CASSLFAGSGSGNTIYF

length: 15
V: TRBV14
size: -
D: TRBD1
J: TRBJ1-1
DNA: TGTGCCAGCAGCCAAGTGGACAGGCCGAACACTGAAGCTTTCTTT
CDR3: CASSQVDRPNTEAFF

length: 14
V: TRBV30
size: -
D: -
J: TRBJ1-6
DNA: TGTGCCTGGAGTGTTTCCCCCCGGGTTTCACCCCTCCACTTT
CDR3: CAWSVSPRVSPLHF

length: 16
V: TRBV11-2
size: -
D: TRBD2
J: TRBJ2-5
DNA: TGTGCCAGCAGCTCCGGCAAGCGGGGAGGGCAAGAGACCCAGTACTTC
CDR3: CASSSGKRGGQETQYF

length: 15
V: TRBV5-5
size: -
D: TRBD1
J: TRBJ1-2
DNA: TGTGCCAGCAGCTACCTGGGACAGGGCATTTTTGGCTACACCTTC
CDR3: CASSYLGQGIFGYTF

length: 14
V: TRBV5-4
size: -
D: TRBD1
J: TRBJ1-1
DNA: TGTGCCAGCAGCCCGGGACAGGGGACCACTGAAGCTTTCTTT
CDR3: CASSPGQGTTEAFF

length: 16
V: TRBV12-2
size: -
D: -
J: TRBJ1-2
DNA: TGTGCAAGTCGCCCCTCTCCAGGGATTGAAAACTATGGCTACACCTTC
CDR3: CASRPSPGIENYGYTF

length: 15
V: TRBV5-1
size: -
D: -
J: TRBJ2-1
DNA: TGCGCCAGCAGCATCGACCCCGCGGTCGGGTATGAGCAGTTCTTC
CDR3: CASSIDPAVGYEQFF

length: 13
V: TRBV30
size: -
D: -
J: TRBJ2-4
DNA: TGTGCCTGGAGCAAGGGGACCAAAAACATTCAGTACTTC
CDR3: CAWSKGTKNIQYF

length: 17
V: TRBV5-8
size: -
D: TRBD2
J: TRBJ2-4
DNA: TGTGCCAGCAGCTTTGGGGCGGGGGGGCCAACCAAAAACATTCAGTACTTC
CDR3: CASSFGAGGPTKNIQYF

length: 11
V: TRBV5-1
size: -
D: -
J: TRBJ1-1
DNA: TGCGCCAGCAGCCCAGACAGAGACGCTTTCTTT
CDR3: CASSPDRDAFF

length: 17
V: TRBV2
size: -
D: TRBD2
J: TRBJ2-1
DNA: TGTGCCAGCAGGGATTTAACGGCCGGGACTAGCTTCTATGAGCAGTTCTTC
CDR3: CASRDLTAGTSFYEQFF

length: 14
V: TRBV5-6
size: -
D: -
J: TRBJ1-1
DNA: TGTGCCAGCAGCTTGGCAGGGCTGGGCACTGAAGCTTTCTTT
CDR3: CASSLAGLGTEAFF

length: 15
V: TRBV11-1
size: -
D: -
J: TRBJ1-6
DNA: TGTGCCAGCAGTTTTAGCCTCCGCCCGGGTTCACCCCTCCACTTT
CDR3: CASSFSLRPGSPLHF

length: 14
V: TRBV5-4
size: once
D: -
J: TRBJ1-2
DNA: TGTGCCAGCAGCAACCTTGGGGCTGAACATGGCTACACCTTC
CDR3: CASSNLGAEHGYTF

length: 13
V: TRBV6-5
size: -
D: TRBD1
J: TRBJ1-2
DNA: TGTGCCAGCAGTCCCCAGGGGGTGAATGGCTACACCTTC
CDR3: CASSPQGVNGYTF

length: 12
V: TRBV5-1
size: -
D: TRBD1
J: TRBJ1-2
DNA: TGCGCCAGCAGCACAGGGGCCTATGGCTACACCTTC
CDR3: CASSTGAYGYTF